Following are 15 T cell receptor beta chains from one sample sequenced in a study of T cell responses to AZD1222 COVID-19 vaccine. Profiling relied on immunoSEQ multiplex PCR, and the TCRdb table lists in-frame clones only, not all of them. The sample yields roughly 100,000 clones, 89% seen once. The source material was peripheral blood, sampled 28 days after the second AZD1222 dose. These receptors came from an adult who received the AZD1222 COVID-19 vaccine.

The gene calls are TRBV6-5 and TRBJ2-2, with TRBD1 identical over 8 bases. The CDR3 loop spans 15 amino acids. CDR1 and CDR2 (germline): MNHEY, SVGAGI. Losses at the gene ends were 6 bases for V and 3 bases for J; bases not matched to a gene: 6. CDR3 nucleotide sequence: TGTGCCAGCAGACGAGACAGGGGAGACACCGGGGAGCTGTTTTTT. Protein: CASRRDRGDTGELFF.

CDR3 in amino acids: CASSFNLGANEKLFF. In DNA, the CDR3 is TGCGCCAGCAGCTTCAATCTAGGGGCTAATGAAAAACTGTTTTTT. The rearrangement links TRBV5-1 to TRBJ1-4; a possible D gene is TRBD1 (5 bases). V lost 2 bases and J 3 bases, leaving 11 bases between the germline ends. The CDR3 totals 15 residues. Germline V CDR1 and CDR2: SGHRS, YFSETQ. The whole variable domain, remainder taken from reference TRBV5-1 and TRBJ1-4, is KAGVTQTPRYLIKTRGQQVTLSCSPISGHRSVSWYQQTPGQGLQFLFEYFSETQRNKGNFPGRFSGRQFSNSRSEMNVSTLELGDSALYLCASSFNLGANEKLFFGSGTQLSVL.

The CDR3 spells CASTDRGHEQFF. The CDR3 nucleotides read TGTGCCAGCACAGACAGGGGTCATGAGCAGTTCTTC. The chain is built from TRBV6-5 and TRBJ2-1, with TRBD1 matching 8 bases. Germline-derived CDR1 and CDR2 are MNHEY and SVGAGI. The CDR3 totals 12 residues. V was pared by 7 bases and J by 8 bases, with 4 bases of the junction left unmatched.

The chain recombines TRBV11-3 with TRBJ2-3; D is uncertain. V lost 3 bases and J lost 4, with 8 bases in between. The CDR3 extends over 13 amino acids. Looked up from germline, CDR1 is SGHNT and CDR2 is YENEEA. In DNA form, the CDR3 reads TGTGCCAGCAGCTTGCAAGGGTCAGATACGCAGTATTTT. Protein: CASSLQGSDTQYF.

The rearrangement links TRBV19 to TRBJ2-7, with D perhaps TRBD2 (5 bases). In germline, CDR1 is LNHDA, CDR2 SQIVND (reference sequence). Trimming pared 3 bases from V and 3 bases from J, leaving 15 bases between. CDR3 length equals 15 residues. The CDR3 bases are TGTGCCAGTAGTATGAGTCACGGGCGGGTCTACGAGCAGTACTTC. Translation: CASSMSHGRVYEQYF.

CDR3 DNA: TGTGCCAGCAGCTTTCTTAATGAAAAACTGTTTTTT. It encodes CASSFLNEKLFF. The chain links TRBV13 to TRBJ1-4; D is unresolved. Looked up from germline, CDR1 is PRHDT and CDR2 is FYEKMQ (reference sequence). V lost 3 bases and J lost 4, with 3 bases in between. The CDR3 runs 12 residues.

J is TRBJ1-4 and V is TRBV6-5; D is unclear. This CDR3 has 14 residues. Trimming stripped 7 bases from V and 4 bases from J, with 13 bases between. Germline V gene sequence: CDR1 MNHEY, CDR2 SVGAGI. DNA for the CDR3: TGTGCCAGCACCCTGTCCGGACTTAATGAAAAACTGTTTTTT. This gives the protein CASTLSGLNEKLFF.

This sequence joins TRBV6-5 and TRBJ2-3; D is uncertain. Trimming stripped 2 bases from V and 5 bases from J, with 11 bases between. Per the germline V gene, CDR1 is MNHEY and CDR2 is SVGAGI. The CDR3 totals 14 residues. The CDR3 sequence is CASSYDTSRDTQYF. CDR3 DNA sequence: TGTGCCAGCAGTTACGATACTTCCAGAGATACGCAGTATTTT.

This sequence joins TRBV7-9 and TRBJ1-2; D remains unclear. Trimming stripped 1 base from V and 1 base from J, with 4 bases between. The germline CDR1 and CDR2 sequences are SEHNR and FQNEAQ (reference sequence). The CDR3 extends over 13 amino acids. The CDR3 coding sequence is TGTGCCAGCAGCTTAGGCTATAACTATGGCTACACCTTC. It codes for CASSLGYNYGYTF.

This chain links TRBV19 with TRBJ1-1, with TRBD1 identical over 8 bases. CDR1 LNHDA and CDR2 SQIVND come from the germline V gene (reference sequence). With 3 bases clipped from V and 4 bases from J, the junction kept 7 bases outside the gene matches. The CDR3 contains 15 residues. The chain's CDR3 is CASSIPGGIGTEAFF. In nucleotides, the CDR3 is TGTGCCAGTAGTATTCCAGGGGGCATTGGCACTGAAGCTTTCTTT.

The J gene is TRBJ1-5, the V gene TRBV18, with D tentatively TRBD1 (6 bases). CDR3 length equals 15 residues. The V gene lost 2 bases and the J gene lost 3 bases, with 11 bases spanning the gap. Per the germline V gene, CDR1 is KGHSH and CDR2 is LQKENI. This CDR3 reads CASSPGGLNNQPQHF. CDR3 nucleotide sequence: TGTGCCAGCTCACCAGGGGGGCTTAACAATCAGCCCCAGCATTTT.

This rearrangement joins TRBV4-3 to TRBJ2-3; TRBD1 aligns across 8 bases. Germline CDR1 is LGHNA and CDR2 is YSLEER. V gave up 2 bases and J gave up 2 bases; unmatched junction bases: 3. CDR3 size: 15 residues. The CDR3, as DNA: TGCGCCAGCAGCCAATCACAGGGGGACACAGATACGCAGTATTTT. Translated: CASSQSQGDTDTQYF.

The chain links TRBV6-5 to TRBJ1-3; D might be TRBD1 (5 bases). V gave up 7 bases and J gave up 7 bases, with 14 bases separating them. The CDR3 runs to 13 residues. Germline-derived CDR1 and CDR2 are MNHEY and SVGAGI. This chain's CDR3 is CASTAGTANTIYF. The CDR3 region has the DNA TGTGCCAGCACGGCAGGGACCGCCAACACCATATATTTT.

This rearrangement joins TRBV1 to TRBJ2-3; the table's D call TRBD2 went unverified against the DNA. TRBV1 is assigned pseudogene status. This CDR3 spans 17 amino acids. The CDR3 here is CTSSQELAGVNTDTQYF. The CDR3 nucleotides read TGCACCAGCAGCCAAGAGCTAGCGGGAGTTAACACAGATACGCAGTATTTT.

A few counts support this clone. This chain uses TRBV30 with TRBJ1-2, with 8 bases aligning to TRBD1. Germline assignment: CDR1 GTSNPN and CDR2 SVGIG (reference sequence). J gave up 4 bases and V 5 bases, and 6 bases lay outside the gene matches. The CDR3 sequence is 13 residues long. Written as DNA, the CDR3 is TGTGCCTGGGGGAGGGACAGGCCCTATGGCTACACCTTC. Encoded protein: CAWGRDRPYGYTF.